These 9 T cell receptor beta chains were sequenced from one sample in a study of human T cells and chemical hapten exposure. Library construction involved attaching unique molecular identifiers to individual cDNA molecules, which allowed quantitative, reproducible TCR counting. TCRdb reprocessed the reads via MiXCR and lists one record per CDR3 protein. Of about 120,000 distinct CDR3 sequences in the sample, 6.5% to 10% were seen once. Total RNA was extracted from unfractionated whole blood. The sequencing sample was made of whole blood. The receptors were gathered from a human donor in good health. Some clones in this sample may be carry-over from other donors' samples.

In this sample, this clonotype turned up many times. The gene calls are TRBV3-1 and TRBJ1-4, with D tentatively TRBD1 (5 bases). The V end lost 0 bases, the J end lost 6 bases, and 14 bases lay between the germline ends. Germline CDR1 and CDR2: LGHDT and YNNKEL (reference sequence). The CDR3 covers 16 residues. CDR3 in DNA: TGTGCCAGCAGCCAAGAAGAACGGTGGGGGTATGAAAAACTGTTTTTT. As protein: CASSQEERWGYEKLFF.

The rearrangement joins TRBV12-3 or TRBV12-4 to TRBJ2-7; TRBD2 matches at 8 bases. The CDR3 covers 14 residues. The J segment lost 3 bases and the V segment lost 5 bases, leaving 6 bases of the junction unmatched. CDR3 nucleotide sequence: TGTGCCAGCAGTGAAACCGGGACTAGCTACGAGCAGTACTTC. It translates to CASSETGTSYEQYF.

The chain recombines TRBV5-4 with TRBJ2-3; TRBD2 matches at 7 bases. Trimming took 4 bases from V and 0 from J; bases not matched to a gene: 5. Germline V gene data show CDR1 as SGHNT and CDR2 as YYREEE (reference sequence). The CDR3 totals 15 residues. In DNA, the CDR3 is TGTGCCAGCAGCCCAGCGGGGTTTAGCACAGATACGCAGTATTTT. Amino acid sequence: CASSPAGFSTDTQYF.

This clonotype occurred a few times. The rearrangement links TRBV27 to TRBJ2-3; 7 bases agree with TRBD1. The CDR3 covers 16 residues. Trimming removed 5 bases from V and 4 bases from J; junction bases left unmatched: 12. Germline assignment: CDR1 MNHEY and CDR2 SMNVEV (reference sequence). CDR3 DNA sequence: TGTGCCAGCAGTCCCGGACAGGTTCTCGTCCCAGATACGCAGTATTTT. The encoded protein is CASSPGQVLVPDTQYF.

This clonotype was observed many times. The chain carries TRBV20-1 and TRBJ2-7; TRBD1 matches 7 bases. Germline values: CDR1 DFQATT, CDR2 SNEGSKA (reference sequence). The CDR3 runs to 14 residues. V was clipped by 3 bases and J by 7 bases; unmatched bases: 12. The CDR3 DNA reads TGCAGTGCTAGTTCCGGGACAGTACTAGAAGAGCAGTACTTC. It yields the protein CSASSGTVLEEQYF.

This clonotype turned up a few times. The V gene is TRBV20-1, the J gene TRBJ2-7, with 7 bases matching TRBD2. There are 15 residues in the CDR3. The V gene's germline CDR1 is DFQATT and CDR2 SNEGSKA (reference sequence). J lost 3 bases, V lost 1 base, and 9 bases had no gene match. The CDR3 nucleotides are TGCAGTGCTAGAGTAGCGGGCATGCTCAACTACGAGCAGTACTTC. Its translation is CSARVAGMLNYEQYF.

V is TRBV4-3 and J is TRBJ2-1; 8 bases align to TRBD2. Trimming removed 4 bases from V and 5 bases from J; junction bases left unmatched: 4. The CDR3 runs 14 residues. Per the germline V gene, CDR1 is LGHNA and CDR2 is YSLEER. The CDR3 DNA reads as TGCGCCAGCAGCCCCGGACTAGCCGACAATGAGCAGTTCTTC. Encoded protein: CASSPGLADNEQFF.

This clonotype was picked up a small number of times. The V and J genes are TRBV18 and TRBJ2-1; tentative D call: TRBD2 (7 bases). Per the germline V gene, CDR1 is KGHSH and CDR2 is LQKENI. The CDR3 totals 16 residues. Trimming shortened V by 0 bases and J by 1 base, and 10 bases separated the two germline ends. The CDR3 is CASSPPGGGSYNEQFF. The CDR3 nucleotides are TGTGCCAGCTCACCACCGGGAGGGGGGTCCTACAATGAGCAGTTCTTC. Together with reference TRBV18 and TRBJ2-1, the CDR3 gives the full variable domain: NAGVMQNPRHLVRRRGQEARLRCSPMKGHSHVYWYRQLPEEGLKFMVYLQKENIIDESGMPKERFSAEFPKEGPSILRIQQVVRGDSAAYFCASSPPGGGSYNEQFFGPGTRLTVL.

This clonotype was seen at least ten times. The V call is TRBV10-3, the J call TRBJ1-5; D uncertain. V lost 4 bases and J lost 9, with 10 bases in between. CDR1 is ENHRY and CDR2 is SYGVKD in the germline V gene. The CDR3 runs 12 residues. The CDR3, as DNA: TGTGCCATCAGTGGCCAGGATACGCCCCAGCATTTT. Its translation is CAISGQDTPQHF.